This T cell receptor (beta chain) originates from a study of blood T cell repertoires in COVID-19 (dated by TCRdb to the early 2020s). Broadly, across the study: Samples from collaborators originated in the United States, Italy and Spain and spanned both the acute and convalescent phases of COVID-19. The material from the prospective study consisted of cDNA or gDNA derived from T cells, B-cell-depleted T cells, or PBMCs. The dataset comprised deeply sampled blood TCRbeta repertoires from subjects exposed to, actively infected with, or recovered from COVID-19. The repertoires were made available in a free public database intended to serve as a resource for research on the immune response to SARS-CoV-2. The samples were drawn from two sources: the first 160 participants of the ongoing ImmuneRACE study, and fewer than 1,500 subjects contributed by 6 global collaborators. A de-identified subject ID, COVID-19 status, age in years and sex were almost always included in the sample metadata. Where available, HLA class I and class II types were obtained from metadata supplied by the sample provider rather than from assay-based typing.

The collaborating institutions used their own protocols to collect whole blood in K2EDTA tubes. For TCRbeta analysis, collaborator samples were shipped as frozen whole blood, as isolated PBMCs, or as DNA extracted from either sample type. Here is what the overall study found, with its caveats: The quantity of clinical and demographic metadata differed by source and by participant and was supplied without curation.

The germline V and J ends show losses of 0 bases and 6 bases respectively, and no gene match explains 6 bases of the junction. The CDR3 runs 17 amino acids, cysteine and phenylalanine included. Solely the CDR3 DNA is kept, with 51 bases framed from the first base. In the germline V gene, CDR1 corresponds to KGHSH and CDR2 to LQKENI. Concerning this clone: The antigen it binds to is not known. Nothing much larger sits one base from this clone, and base qualities are not available.

The immunoSEQ Assay, a bias-controlled multiplex PCR, was used to amplify TCRbeta CDR3 regions from genomic DNA. From the authors' description of their analysis: Within the assay, amplification of reference gene primers was used to estimate how many nucleated cells each sample contained. To quantify the absolute abundance of each unique TCRbeta CDR3 rearrangement, sequence reads were collapsed and filtered. For each sample, productive Simpson clonality was calculated by taking the square root of Simpson's diversity index across productive rearrangements. TCRdb took over this immuneACCESS table, retaining in-frame rearrangements with V and J assigned. Such tables are incomplete; in checked studies, under half of the missing clones stem from an unresolved V gene, and the remainder is unexplained. V and J calls and clone size are given by that table; D and trimming were obtained from the DNA. The table for this sample lists about 130,000 clones; approximately 82% of them were counted only once. Of the sample, about a tenth falls within the top ten clones.

This clonotype was obtained from a man aged 35-49 years with active or convalescent COVID-19. The sequence joins TRBV18 to TRBJ1-6, with 9 bases aligning to TRBD1. The sequenced material came from peripheral blood. The sequence in DNA is TGTGCCAGCTCACCACCGAGAGGGACAGGGAGTAATTCACCCCTCCACTTT. It is translated as CASSPPRGTGSNSPLHF.